This section outlines one T cell receptor (beta chain) sequence together with its context. These data belong to a study of technical replicates of blood from a handful of donors. Germline lookup yields CDR1 LNHDA and CDR2 SQIVND (reference sequence). J was trimmed by 2 bases and V by 7 bases; bases with no gene match: 4. This CDR3 spans 13 amino acids. The repertoire was sequenced with immunoSEQ multiplex PCR; TCRdb's copy has only in-frame clones and lacks some. This sample has 70,000 or so clones, with roughly 88% found just once. The source of this sequence is a human donor in good health. Some clones in this sample may be carry-over from other donors' samples. The chain is built from TRBV19 and TRBJ1-2, with 7 bases fitting TRBD1. What was sequenced was PBMCs. In DNA form, the CDR3 reads TGTGCCAGTAACGAAGGGGGCAACTATGGCTACACCTTC. Protein product: CASNEGGNYGYTF.